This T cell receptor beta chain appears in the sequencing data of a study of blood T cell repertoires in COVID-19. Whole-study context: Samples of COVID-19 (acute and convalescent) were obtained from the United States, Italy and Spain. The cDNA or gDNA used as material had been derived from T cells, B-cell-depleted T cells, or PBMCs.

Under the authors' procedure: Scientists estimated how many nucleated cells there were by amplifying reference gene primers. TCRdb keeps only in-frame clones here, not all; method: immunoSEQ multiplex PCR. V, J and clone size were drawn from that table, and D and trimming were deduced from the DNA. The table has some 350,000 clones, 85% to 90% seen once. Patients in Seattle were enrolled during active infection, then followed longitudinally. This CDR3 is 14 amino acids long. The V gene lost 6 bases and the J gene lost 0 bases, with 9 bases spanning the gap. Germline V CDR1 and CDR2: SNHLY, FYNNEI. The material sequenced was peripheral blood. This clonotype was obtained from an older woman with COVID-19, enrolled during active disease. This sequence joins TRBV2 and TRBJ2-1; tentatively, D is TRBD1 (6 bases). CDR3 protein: CASSQDSSYNEQFF. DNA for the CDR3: TGTGCCAGCAGCCAGGACAGCTCCTACAATGAGCAGTTCTTC.